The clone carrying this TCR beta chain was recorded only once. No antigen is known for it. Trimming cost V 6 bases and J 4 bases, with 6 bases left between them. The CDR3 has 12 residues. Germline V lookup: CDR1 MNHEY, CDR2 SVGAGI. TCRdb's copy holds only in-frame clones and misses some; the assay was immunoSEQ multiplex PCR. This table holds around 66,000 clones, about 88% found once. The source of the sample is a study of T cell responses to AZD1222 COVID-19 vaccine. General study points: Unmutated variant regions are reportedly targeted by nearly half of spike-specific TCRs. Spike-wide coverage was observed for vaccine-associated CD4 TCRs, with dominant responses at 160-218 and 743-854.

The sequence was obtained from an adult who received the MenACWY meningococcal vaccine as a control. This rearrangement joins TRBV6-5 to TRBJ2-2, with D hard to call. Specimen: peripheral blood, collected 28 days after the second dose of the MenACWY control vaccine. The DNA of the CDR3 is TGTGCCAGCAGCGACGGCACCGGGGAGCTGTTTTTT. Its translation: CASSDGTGELFF.